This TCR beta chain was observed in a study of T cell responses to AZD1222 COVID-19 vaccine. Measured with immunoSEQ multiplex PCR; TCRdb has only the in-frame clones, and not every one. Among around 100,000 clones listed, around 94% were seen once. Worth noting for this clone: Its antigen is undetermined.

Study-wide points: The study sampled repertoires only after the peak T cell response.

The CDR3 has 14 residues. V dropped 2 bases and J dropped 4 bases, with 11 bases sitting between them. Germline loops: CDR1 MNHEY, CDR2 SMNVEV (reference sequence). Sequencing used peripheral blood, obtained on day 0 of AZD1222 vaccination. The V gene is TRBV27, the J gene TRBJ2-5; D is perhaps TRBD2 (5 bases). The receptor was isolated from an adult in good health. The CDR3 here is CASSLNLAGETQYF. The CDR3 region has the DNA TGTGCCAGCAGTTTAAACCTAGCCGGAGAGACCCAGTACTTC.